Listed here are 27 T cell receptor beta chains from one sample, sequenced in a study of OX40 agonist ivuxolimab in advanced cancers. TCRdb's copy holds only in-frame clones and misses some; the assay was immunoSEQ multiplex PCR. The table shows just under 85,000 clones, with about 80% occurring only once. Sequenced here: CD4+ or CD8+ T cells sorted from blood, sampled in a trial of the OX40 agonist ivuxolimab. The receptors shown here come from an adult with an advanced solid tumor such as melanoma, head and neck, liver or kidney cancer.

The chain uses TRBV7-3 and TRBJ2-1; 8 nucleotides line up with TRBD2. The junction had 12 bases not matched to a gene; V was cut back by 5 bases and J by 9 bases. This CDR3 contains 15 residues. CDR1 SGHTA and CDR2 FQGTGA come from the germline V gene. CDR3 DNA: TGTGCCAGCAGCGCCAGCCGGCGGGGGGATACTGAGCAGTTCTTC. Translated, it gives CASSASRRGDTEQFF. Full variable domain (outside the CDR3, taken from reference TRBV7-3 and TRBJ2-1): GAGVSQTPSNKVTEKGKYVELRCDPISGHTALYWYRQSLGQGPEFLIYFQGTGAADDSGLPNDRFFAVRPEGSVSTLKIQRTERGDSAVYLCASSASRRGDTEQFFGPGTRLTVL.

The V gene is TRBV7-3, the J gene TRBJ1-1; a possible D gene is TRBD1 (5 bases). CDR3 length: 14 amino acids. V was pared by 4 bases and J by 5 bases, with 14 bases between. Germline CDR1 and CDR2: SGHTA and FQGTGA. CDR3 in DNA: TGTGCCAGCAGCTCCACCGGCGGGGGGACTGAAGCTTTCTTT. It codes for CASSSTGGGTEAFF.

The chain carries TRBV4-1 and TRBJ1-3, with a possible D match to TRBD1 (5 bases). The V gene lost 5 bases and the J gene lost 0 bases, with 14 bases spanning the gap. The germline gives CDR1 MGHRA, CDR2 YSYEKL. This CDR3 comprises 16 residues. The CDR3 protein is CASSVGAIRSGNTIYF. CDR3 DNA sequence: TGCGCCAGCAGCGTCGGGGCAATCCGCTCTGGAAACACCATATATTTT.

The genes are TRBV10-3 and TRBJ1-2; tentative D call: TRBD1 (6 bases). V lost 0 bases and J 5 bases, leaving 16 bases between the germline ends. Germline CDR1 is ENHRY and CDR2 is SYGVKD. The CDR3 runs 16 residues. The CDR3 DNA follows: TGTGCCATCAGTGAGTCGAGTCCGGGGGCAACTTATGGCTACACCTTC. It translates to CAISESSPGATYGYTF.

DNA for the CDR3: TGTGCCAGCAGTTACAGGGAGGGGGGCTACACCTTC. Amino acid sequence: CASSYREGGYTF. The chain joins TRBV28 to TRBJ1-2, with D perhaps TRBD1 (6 bases). The germline V and J ends were trimmed by 4 bases and 8 bases, with 11 bases remaining between them. Per the germline V gene, CDR1 is MDHEN and CDR2 is SYDVKM. There are 12 residues in the CDR3.

The rearrangement joins TRBV20-1 to TRBJ1-1; no clear D gene. Germline V gene sequence: CDR1 DFQATT, CDR2 SNEGSKA (reference sequence). The CDR3 has 11 amino acids. V lost 3 bases and J 9 bases, leaving 11 bases between the germline ends. The CDR3 is CSARFVRQAFF. CDR3 coding DNA: TGCAGTGCTAGGTTTGTCAGACAAGCTTTCTTT.

The rearrangement links TRBV28 to TRBJ2-1; 8 bases align to TRBD1. J was trimmed by 1 base and V by 3 bases; bases with no gene match: 2. CDR1 MDHEN and CDR2 SYDVKM come from the germline V gene. This CDR3 spans 15 amino acids. CDR3 in amino acids: CASSLGQVSYNEQFF. The CDR3 DNA sequence: TGTGCCAGCAGTTTGGGACAGGTTTCCTACAATGAGCAGTTCTTC.

This clone came up a few times. This chain uses TRBV2 with TRBJ2-7; D is tentatively TRBD1 or TRBD2 (5 bases each). The CDR3 covers 15 residues. Deletions cut 0 bases from V and 2 bases from J, with 11 bases between. From germline, CDR1 is SNHLY and CDR2 FYNNEI. CDR3 sequence: CASSEAAQGPYEQYF. Written as DNA, the CDR3 is TGTGCCAGCAGTGAAGCTGCGCAGGGACCCTACGAGCAGTACTTC.

The J gene is TRBJ2-2, the V gene TRBV4-2, with 8 bases lining up with TRBD1. CDR3 length: 18 residues. V was clipped by 0 bases and J by 0 bases; unmatched bases: 6. Germline CDR1 reads LGHNA; CDR2 reads YNFKEQ. Written as DNA, the CDR3 is TGTGCCAGCAGCCAAGAAGGTCAGGGACAGGCGAACACCGGGGAGCTGTTTTTT. Amino acid sequence: CASSQEGQGQANTGELFF.

In this sample, this clone turned up once. The chain carries TRBV2 and TRBJ1-1, with D possibly matching TRBD1 (6 bases). There are 17 residues in the CDR3. Per germline, CDR1 SNHLY and CDR2 FYNNEI. V gave up 7 bases and J gave up 4 bases, with 25 bases separating them. This CDR3 is CASTEYREPDPGTEAFF. The CDR3 nucleotides are TGTGCCAGCACCGAGTACAGGGAGCCTGACCCGGGCACTGAAGCTTTCTTT.

The J gene is TRBJ2-3, the V gene TRBV18; 10 positions agree with TRBD2. The CDR3 loop spans 15 amino acids. Germline CDR1 is KGHSH and CDR2 is LQKENI. With 3 bases clipped from V and 3 bases from J, the junction kept 3 bases outside the gene matches. Here the CDR3 DNA reads TGTGCCAGCTCACCCTCTAGCGGGGGAACAGATACGCAGTATTTT. Protein: CASSPSSGGTDTQYF.

The rearrangement joins TRBV7-2 to TRBJ2-1; 7 positions match TRBD2. This CDR3 contains 11 residues. V dropped 5 bases and J dropped 11; count of bases not matched to a gene: 3. The germline CDR1 and CDR2 sequences are SGHTA and FQGNSA. For the CDR3, the DNA is TGTGCCAGCAGCCCCGGGGGGAAGCAGTTCTTC. Amino acid sequence: CASSPGGKQFF.

This clone was seen only a few times. Additional DNA sequences in this sample encode the identical CDR3. CDR3 bases: TGTGCCAGCAGCTCAAACTATGGCTACACCTTC. It codes for CASSSNYGYTF. The rearrangement joins TRBV28 to TRBJ1-2; D unresolved. V was shortened by 6 bases and J by 2 bases, with 4 bases between the two germline ends. Per germline, CDR1 MDHEN and CDR2 SYDVKM. This CDR3 region has 11 residues.

This sequence joins TRBV19 and TRBJ2-3, with TRBD2 matching over 9 bases. Germline CDR1 reads LNHDA; CDR2 reads SQIVND (reference sequence). V lost 0 bases to trimming and J lost 4 bases; unmatched junction nucleotides: 5. The CDR3 is 16 amino acids. The CDR3 DNA is TGTGCCAGTAGTATAGATCTCGCGGGGGGGCCAGATACGCAGTATTTT. It is translated as CASSIDLAGGPDTQYF.

The DNA of the CDR3 is TGTGCCAGCAGCGTCCTGACTAGCGGGGACGAGCAGTACTTC. It yields the protein CASSVLTSGDEQYF. The genes are TRBV9 and TRBJ2-5, with 11 bases matching TRBD2. With the DNA end fitting TRBJ2-7 better, the J assignment may be wrong. CDR3 length: 14 amino acids. The V gene's germline CDR1 is SGDLS and CDR2 YYNGEE.

CDR3 amino acids: CASRFMGGLSQETQYF. The CDR3 DNA is TGTGCCAGCAGGTTTATGGGGGGATTAAGCCAAGAGACCCAGTACTTC. The chain uses TRBV2 and TRBJ2-5, with TRBD2 as a possible D gene (6 bases). Trimming removed 6 bases from V and 1 base from J, with 18 bases in between. From germline, CDR1 is SNHLY and CDR2 FYNNEI. There are 16 residues in the CDR3.

The rearrangement links TRBV7-9 to TRBJ1-2; perhaps TRBD1 as D (5 bases). Germline V gene sequence: CDR1 SEHNR, CDR2 FQNEAQ (reference sequence). Trimming removed 5 bases from V and 4 bases from J, with 14 bases in between. The CDR3 has 14 residues. This CDR3 reads CASSGEGKVYGYTF. In DNA, the CDR3 is TGTGCCAGCAGCGGAGAGGGGAAAGTCTATGGCTACACCTTC.

V is TRBV11-2 and J is TRBJ2-5; the D gene is possibly TRBD1 (6 bases). The CDR3 covers 16 residues. Germline loops: CDR1 SGHAT, CDR2 FQNNGV. The ends were cut back, 5 bases at V and 4 bases at J, with 20 bases in the middle. CDR3 sequence (DNA): TGTGCCAGCAGCCCTACCCCAGGGGCTGGCGGAGAGACCCAGTACTTC. It translates to CASSPTPGAGGETQYF.

This chain uses TRBV7-3 with TRBJ2-2, with D perhaps TRBD1 or TRBD2 (5 bases each). Trimming pared 5 bases from V and 0 bases from J, leaving 10 bases between. Germline CDR1 is SGHTA and CDR2 is FQGTGA. The CDR3 has 15 residues. The CDR3 sequence is CASSRDGTNTGELFF. For the CDR3, the DNA is TGTGCCAGCAGCCGGGACGGAACGAACACCGGGGAGCTGTTTTTT.

The CDR3 coding sequence is TGTGCCACCGACCGGACAGGGAATTCACCCCTCCACTTT. Its translation: CATDRTGNSPLHF. The gene calls are TRBV10-3 and TRBJ1-6, with TRBD1 identical over 8 bases. Germline CDR1 is ENHRY and CDR2 is SYGVKD. J gave up 7 bases and V 10 bases, and 6 bases lay outside the gene matches. The CDR3 sequence is 13 residues long.

This clone was found once. The chain uses TRBV5-8 and TRBJ1-1, with D unclear. CDR1 is SGHTS, CDR2 YDEGEE, per germline. Trimming left V 1 base short and J 8 bases short, with 15 bases between. The CDR3 length is 14 residues. CDR3 in amino acids: CASSLFNRAGEAFF. DNA of the CDR3: TGTGCCAGCAGCTTGTTCAATAGGGCAGGAGAAGCTTTCTTT.

The rearrangement uses TRBV28 and TRBJ1-6; TRBD1 matches at 9 bases. After removal of 3 bases from V and 9 bases from J, the junction contained 12 bases not matched to a gene. The V gene's germline CDR1 is MDHEN and CDR2 SYDVKM. The CDR3 runs 17 residues. The CDR3 DNA follows: TGTGCCAGCAGTTTCCCCAGACCGGGACAGGGTGCTTCACCCCTCCACTTT. It yields the protein CASSFPRPGQGASPLHF.

V gene TRBV19 combines with J gene TRBJ2-3; 7 bases agree with TRBD2. The germline CDR1 and CDR2 sequences are LNHDA and SQIVND (reference sequence). V dropped 2 bases and J dropped 1; count of bases not matched to a gene: 9. The CDR3 covers 17 residues. CDR3 loop: CASSITLGSGGTDTQYF. The DNA of the CDR3 is TGTGCCAGTAGTATAACCTTGGGGAGCGGGGGCACAGATACGCAGTATTTT.

This clone has more than one count but fewer than ten. This chain connects TRBV27 to TRBJ1-6, with TRBD1 identical over 7 bases. The germline V gene has CDR1 MNHEY and CDR2 SMNVEV (reference sequence). This CDR3 has 17 residues. V lost 5 bases, J lost 0 bases, and 7 bases stayed unmatched. CDR3 in amino acids: CASSLTGASSYNSPLHF. CDR3 DNA: TGTGCCAGCAGTCTCACAGGGGCCAGCTCCTATAATTCACCCCTCCACTTT.

The V gene is TRBV18, the J gene TRBJ2-7; TRBD1 agrees at 8 bases. The V segment lost 4 bases and the J segment 7 bases; nucleotides outside the gene matches: 9. The CDR3 runs to 14 residues. Germline CDR1 and CDR2: KGHSH and LQKENI. CDR3 in DNA: TGTGCCAGCTCACGACAGGGGTCTACGGGGGAGCAGTACTTC. It is translated as CASSRQGSTGEQYF.

This chain uses TRBV6-1 with TRBJ2-1, with 9 bases aligning to TRBD1. The germline gives CDR1 MNHNS, CDR2 SASEGT. V lost 8 bases, J lost 10 bases, and 9 bases stayed unmatched. This CDR3 comprises 13 residues. Here the CDR3 DNA reads TGTGCCAGCGACAGGGGGGTTTCCAACGAGCAGTTCTTC. Translated, it gives CASDRGVSNEQFF.

The rearrangement links TRBV18 to TRBJ1-3; TRBD1 might be the D (5 bases). V was shortened by 4 bases and J by 4 bases, with 17 bases between the two germline ends. Germline V gene sequence: CDR1 KGHSH, CDR2 LQKENI. CDR3 length: 16 residues. The DNA for the CDR3 is TGTGCCAGCTCACTGCGGGACCCCGGAGACGGAAACACCATATATTTT. The encoded protein is CASSLRDPGDGNTIYF.